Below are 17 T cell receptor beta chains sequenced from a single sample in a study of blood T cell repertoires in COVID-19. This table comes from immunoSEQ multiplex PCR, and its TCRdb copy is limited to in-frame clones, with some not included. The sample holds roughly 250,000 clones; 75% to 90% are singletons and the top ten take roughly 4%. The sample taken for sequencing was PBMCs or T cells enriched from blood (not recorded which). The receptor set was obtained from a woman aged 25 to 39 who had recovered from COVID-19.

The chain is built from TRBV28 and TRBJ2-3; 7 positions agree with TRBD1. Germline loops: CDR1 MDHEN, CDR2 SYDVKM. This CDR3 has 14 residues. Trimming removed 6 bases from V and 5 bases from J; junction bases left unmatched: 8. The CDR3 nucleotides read TGTGCCAGCAGATCATCGGGACAGAAAGATACGCAGTATTTT. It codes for CASRSSGQKDTQYF.

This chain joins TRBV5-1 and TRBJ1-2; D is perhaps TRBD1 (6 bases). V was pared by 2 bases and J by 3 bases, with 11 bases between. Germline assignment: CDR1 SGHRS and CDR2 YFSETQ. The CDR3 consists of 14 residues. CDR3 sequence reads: CASSLQGSDYGYTF. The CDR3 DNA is TGCGCCAGCAGCTTACAGGGTTCGGACTATGGCTACACCTTC.

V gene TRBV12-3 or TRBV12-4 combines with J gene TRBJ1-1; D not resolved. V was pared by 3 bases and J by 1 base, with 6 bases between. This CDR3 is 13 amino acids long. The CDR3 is CASSFVRNTEAFF. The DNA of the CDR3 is TGTGCCAGCAGTTTTGTCCGGAACACTGAAGCTTTCTTT.

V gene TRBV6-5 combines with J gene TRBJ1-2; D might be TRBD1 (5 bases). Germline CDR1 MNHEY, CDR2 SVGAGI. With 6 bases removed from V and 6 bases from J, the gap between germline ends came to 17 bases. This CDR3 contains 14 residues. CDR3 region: CASRISKGADGYTF. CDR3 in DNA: TGTGCCAGCAGGATATCAAAAGGGGCAGATGGCTACACCTTC.

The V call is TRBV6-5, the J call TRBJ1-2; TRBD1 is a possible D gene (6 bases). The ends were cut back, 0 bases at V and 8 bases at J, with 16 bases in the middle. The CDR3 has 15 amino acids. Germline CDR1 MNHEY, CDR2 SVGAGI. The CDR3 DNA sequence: TGTGCCAGCAGTTACTCGTTACAGGGTCGCGGGGGCTACACCTTC. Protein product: CASSYSLQGRGGYTF.

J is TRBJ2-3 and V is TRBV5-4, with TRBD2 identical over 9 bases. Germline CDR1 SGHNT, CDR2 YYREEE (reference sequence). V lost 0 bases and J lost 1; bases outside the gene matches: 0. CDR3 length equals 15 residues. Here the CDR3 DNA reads TGTGCCAGCAGCTTGGGACTAGCGGGCACAGATACGCAGTATTTT. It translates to CASSLGLAGTDTQYF.

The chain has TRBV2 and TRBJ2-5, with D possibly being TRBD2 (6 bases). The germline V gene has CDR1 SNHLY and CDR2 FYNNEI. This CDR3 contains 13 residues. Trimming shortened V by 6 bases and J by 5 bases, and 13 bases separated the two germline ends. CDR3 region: CASRLRAGETQYF. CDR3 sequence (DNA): TGTGCCAGCAGATTAAGGGCGGGGGAGACCCAGTACTTC. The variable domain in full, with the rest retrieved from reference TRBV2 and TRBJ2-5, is EPEVTQTPSHQVTQMGQEVILRCVPISNHLYFYWYRQILGQKVEFLVSFYNNEISEKSEIFDDQFSVERPDGSNFTLKIRSTKLEDSAMYFCASRLRAGETQYFGPGTRLLVL.

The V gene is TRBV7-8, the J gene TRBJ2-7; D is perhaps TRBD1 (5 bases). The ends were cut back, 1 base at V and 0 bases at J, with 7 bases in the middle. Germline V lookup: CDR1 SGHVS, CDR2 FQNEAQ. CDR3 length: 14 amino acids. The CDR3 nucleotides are TGTGCCAGCAGCTTAGAACAGGTCTCCTACGAGCAGTACTTC. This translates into CASSLEQVSYEQYF.

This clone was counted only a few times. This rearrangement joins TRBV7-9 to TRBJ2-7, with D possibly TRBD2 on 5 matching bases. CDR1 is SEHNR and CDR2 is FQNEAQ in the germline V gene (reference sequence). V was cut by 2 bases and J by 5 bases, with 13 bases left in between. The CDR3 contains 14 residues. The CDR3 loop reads CASSLHADGNEQYF. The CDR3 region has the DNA TGTGCCAGCAGCTTACATGCCGACGGGAACGAGCAGTACTTC.

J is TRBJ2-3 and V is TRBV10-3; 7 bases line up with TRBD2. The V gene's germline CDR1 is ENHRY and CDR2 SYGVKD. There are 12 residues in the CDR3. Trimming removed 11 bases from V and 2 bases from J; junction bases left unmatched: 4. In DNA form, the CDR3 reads TGTGCCCACGGGGGGTTCACAGATACGCAGTATTTT. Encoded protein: CAHGGFTDTQYF.

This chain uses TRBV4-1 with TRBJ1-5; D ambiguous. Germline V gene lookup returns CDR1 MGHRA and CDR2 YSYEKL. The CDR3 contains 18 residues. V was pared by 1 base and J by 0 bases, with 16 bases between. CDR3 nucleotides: TGCGCCAGCAGCCAAGTAGATCTCCTACCCTATAGCAATCAGCCCCAGCATTTT. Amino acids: CASSQVDLLPYSNQPQHF.

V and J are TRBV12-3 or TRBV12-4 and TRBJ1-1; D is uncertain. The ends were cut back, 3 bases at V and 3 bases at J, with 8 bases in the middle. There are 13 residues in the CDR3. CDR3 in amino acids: CASSFIEDTEAFF. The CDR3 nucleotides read TGTGCCAGCAGTTTTATCGAGGACACTGAAGCTTTCTTT.

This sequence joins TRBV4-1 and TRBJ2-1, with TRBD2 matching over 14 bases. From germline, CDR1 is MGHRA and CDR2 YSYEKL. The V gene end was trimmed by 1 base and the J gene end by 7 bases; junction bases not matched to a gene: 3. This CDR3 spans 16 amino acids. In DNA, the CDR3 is TGCGCCAGCAGCCAAGGGGGACTAGCGGGGGCAAATGAGCAGTTCTTC. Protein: CASSQGGLAGANEQFF.

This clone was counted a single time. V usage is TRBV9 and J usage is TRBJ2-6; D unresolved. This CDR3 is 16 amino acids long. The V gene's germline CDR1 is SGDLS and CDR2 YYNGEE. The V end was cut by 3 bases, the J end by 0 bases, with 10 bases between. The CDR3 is CASSDPRSSGANVLTF. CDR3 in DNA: TGTGCCAGCAGCGATCCCCGCAGCTCTGGGGCCAACGTCCTGACTTTC.

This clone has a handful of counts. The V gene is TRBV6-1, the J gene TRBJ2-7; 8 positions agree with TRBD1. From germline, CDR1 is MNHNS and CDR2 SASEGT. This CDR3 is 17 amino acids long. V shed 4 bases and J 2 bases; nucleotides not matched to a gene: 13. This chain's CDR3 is CASSGGMDRVGPYEQYF. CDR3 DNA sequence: TGTGCCAGCAGTGGGGGAATGGACAGGGTTGGACCCTACGAGCAGTACTTC.

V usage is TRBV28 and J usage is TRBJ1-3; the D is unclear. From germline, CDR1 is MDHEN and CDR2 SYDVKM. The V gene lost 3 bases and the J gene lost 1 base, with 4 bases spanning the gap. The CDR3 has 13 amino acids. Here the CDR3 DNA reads TGTGCCAGCAGTTTCCTTTCTGGAAACACCATATATTTT. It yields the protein CASSFLSGNTIYF.

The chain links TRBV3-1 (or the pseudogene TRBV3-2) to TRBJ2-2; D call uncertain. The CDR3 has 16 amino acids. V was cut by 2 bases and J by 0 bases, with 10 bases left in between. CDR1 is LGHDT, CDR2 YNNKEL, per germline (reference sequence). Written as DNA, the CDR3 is TGTGCCAGCAGCCAATTGCCGACACCGAACACCGGGGAGCTGTTTTTT. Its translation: CASSQLPTPNTGELFF.